The 25 T cell receptor beta chains reported below all come from one sample, sequenced in a study of blood T cell repertoires in COVID-19. The repertoire was sequenced with immunoSEQ multiplex PCR; TCRdb's copy has only in-frame clones and lacks some. Here the sample spans fewer than 250,000 clones, approximately 80% being singletons. The sample comprised peripheral blood. These receptors came from a woman aged 80 or over with acute or convalescent COVID-19.

The chain uses TRBV5-6 and TRBJ2-1, with unresolved D. The CDR3 covers 16 residues. V lost 4 bases and J lost 1, with 15 bases in between. CDR1 and CDR2 from the germline V gene are SGHDT and YYEEEE. The CDR3 coding sequence is TGTGCCAGCAGCAGGTTGGGCGCTCTATCCTACAATGAGCAGTTCTTC. Translated: CASSRLGALSYNEQFF.

The chain links TRBV4-2 to TRBJ1-1; 8 bases fit TRBD1. V was pared by 4 bases and J by 6 bases, with 4 bases of the junction left unmatched. Germline assignment: CDR1 LGHNA and CDR2 YNFKEQ. CDR3 length: 13 amino acids. CDR3 sequence (DNA): TGTGCCAGCAGCCTTAGGACAGGGCCTGAAGCTTTCTTT. Its translation is CASSLRTGPEAFF.

The chain joins TRBV5-1 to TRBJ1-2, with D perhaps TRBD1 (5 bases). The CDR3 runs 13 residues. CDR1 is SGHRS and CDR2 is YFSETQ in the germline V gene. V was shortened by 0 bases and J by 4 bases, with 7 bases between the two germline ends. The DNA of the CDR3 is TGCGCCAGCAGCTTGGAGACAGCCTATGGCTACACCTTC. Translation gives CASSLETAYGYTF.

The chain has TRBV28 and TRBJ2-7, with 10 bases matching TRBD1. The junction had 5 bases not matched to a gene; V was cut back by 6 bases and J by 0 bases. Germline values: CDR1 MDHEN, CDR2 SYDVKM. The CDR3 has 15 residues. The CDR3 DNA follows: TGTGCCAGCAGACTACGGACAGGGGGCTCCTACGAGCAGTACTTC. As protein: CASRLRTGGSYEQYF.

V usage is TRBV30 and J usage is TRBJ1-1; TRBD1 agrees at 8 bases. V lost 4 bases and J lost 5; bases outside the gene matches: 6. Germline CDR1 reads GTSNPN; CDR2 reads SVGIG (reference sequence). This CDR3 spans 13 amino acids. The CDR3 region is CAWTGQGMTEAFF. CDR3 DNA sequence: TGTGCCTGGACCGGACAGGGAATGACTGAAGCTTTCTTT.

This clone was detected only a few times. J is TRBJ2-7 and V is TRBV15; 8 bases align to TRBD2. The V and J ends lost 0 bases and 6 bases, in that order; junction bases with no gene match: 10. Germline CDR1 reads LNHNV; CDR2 reads YYDKDF (reference sequence). The CDR3 contains 16 residues. The CDR3 DNA sequence: TGTGCCACCAGCAGAGATGAGGCGACTAGCGTTAGCGAGCAGTACTTC. This gives the protein CATSRDEATSVSEQYF. The full variable domain, its missing parts supplied by reference TRBV15 and TRBJ2-7, is DAMVIQNPRYQVTQFGKPVTLSCSQTLNHNVMYWYQQKSSQAPKLLFHYYDKDFNNEADTPDNFQSRRPNTSFCFLDIRSPGLGDTAMYLCATSRDEATSVSEQYFGPGTRLTVT.

The chain employs TRBV3-1 (or the pseudogene TRBV3-2) and TRBJ2-3, with a possible D match to TRBD2 (6 bases). The CDR3 loop spans 17 amino acids. V lost 5 bases, J lost 0 bases, and 18 bases lay in between. Germline assignment: CDR1 LGHDT and CDR2 YNNKEL (reference sequence). CDR3 amino acids: CASSFRGLLGSTDTQYF. The CDR3 DNA sequence: TGTGCCAGCAGCTTCCGGGGACTCCTCGGTAGCACAGATACGCAGTATTTT.

The J gene is TRBJ1-2, the V gene TRBV11-3; D not resolved. CDR3 length equals 13 residues. Germline loops: CDR1 SGHNT, CDR2 YENEEA. V gave up 5 bases and J gave up 9 bases, with 16 bases separating them. The CDR3 reads CASSLPPQESYTF. The CDR3 coding sequence is TGTGCCAGCAGCCTCCCCCCCCAGGAAAGCTACACCTTC. Full variable domain (missing parts from reference TRBV11-3 and TRBJ1-2): EAGVVQSPRYKIIEKKQPVAFWCNPISGHNTLYWYLQNLGQGPELLIRYENEEAVDDSQLPKDRFSAERLKGVDSTLKIQPAELGDSAVYLCASSLPPQESYTFGSGTRLTVV.

This clone was detected once. Here the CDR3 DNA reads TGTGCCAGCAGCTTAAGGCGGACAGATGAAGCTTTCTTT. It translates to CASSLRRTDEAFF. V usage is TRBV7-3 and J usage is TRBJ1-1, with D tentatively TRBD1 (6 bases). The CDR3 runs 13 residues. Germline V gene data show CDR1 as SGHTA and CDR2 as FQGTGA. V lost 1 base to trimming and J lost 7 bases, with 10 bases between them.

There are a few counts of this clone. The chain joins TRBV5-1 to TRBJ2-3; 13 bases agree with TRBD2. Per the germline V gene, CDR1 is SGHRS and CDR2 is YFSETQ. V shed 3 bases and J 7 bases; nucleotides not matched to a gene: 8. The CDR3 consists of 16 residues. CDR3: CASSSGLAGVRNTQYF. The CDR3 nucleotides read TGCGCCAGCAGCTCTGGACTAGCGGGAGTTCGGAATACGCAGTATTTT.

The chain has TRBV7-9 and TRBJ2-7, with a possible D match to TRBD1 (6 bases). Looked up from germline, CDR1 is SEHNR and CDR2 is FQNEAQ (reference sequence). CDR3 length equals 14 residues. V was clipped by 1 base and J by 8 bases, with 15 bases between them. The CDR3, as DNA: TGTGCCAGCAGCTTAGAGGACAGAACTACGAAGCAGTACTTC. Amino acids: CASSLEDRTTKQYF.

DNA for the CDR3: TGTGCCAGCAGTTACACCCTCCAGGCGAGCTACACCTTC. This translates into CASSYTLQASYTF. The V call is TRBV6-5, the J call TRBJ1-2; no definite D call. Trimming stripped 2 bases from V and 9 bases from J, with 13 bases between. CDR3 length equals 13 residues. Germline V CDR1 and CDR2: MNHEY, SVGAGI.

This chain joins TRBV7-2 and TRBJ2-5; 10 nucleotides line up with TRBD2. Germline lookup yields CDR1 SGHTA and CDR2 FQGNSA. V lost 8 bases to trimming and J lost 6 bases; unmatched junction nucleotides: 9. The CDR3 has 14 residues. The CDR3 protein is CASGPDSGGKTQYF. The CDR3 nucleotides are TGTGCCAGCGGCCCAGATAGCGGGGGGAAGACCCAGTACTTC.

The J gene is TRBJ1-5, the V gene TRBV12-3 or TRBV12-4; tentative D call: TRBD1 (6 bases). This CDR3 is built from 13 residues. The ends were cut back, 1 base at V and 7 bases at J, with 8 bases in the middle. In nucleotides, the CDR3 is TGTGCCAGCAGTTTAGAACAGGGACAGCCCCAGCATTTT. Translating gives CASSLEQGQPQHF.

The rearrangement joins TRBV7-2 to TRBJ1-2; 12 bases map to TRBD1. V shed 7 bases and J 3 bases; nucleotides not matched to a gene: 12. CDR3 length equals 17 residues. Germline CDR1 SGHTA, CDR2 FQGNSA. The CDR3 DNA follows: TGTGCCAGCACCCAGTTGGGACAGGGGGCTTTAGACTATGGCTACACCTTC. It specifies CASTQLGQGALDYGYTF.

The chain joins TRBV28 to TRBJ2-3; 14 bases fit TRBD2. After removal of 5 bases from V and 4 bases from J, the junction contained 5 bases not matched to a gene. CDR1 and CDR2 (germline): MDHEN, SYDVKM. This CDR3 has 16 amino acids. The CDR3 bases are TGTGCCAGCAGTCCGACTAGCGGGAGGGTCCCAGATACGCAGTATTTT. The encoded protein is CASSPTSGRVPDTQYF.

The rearrangement links TRBV9 to TRBJ1-5; 9 bases agree with TRBD1. The V gene's germline CDR1 is SGDLS and CDR2 YYNGEE. After removal of 3 bases from V and 7 bases from J, the junction contained 8 bases not matched to a gene. The CDR3 covers 15 residues. CDR3 DNA: TGTGCCAGCAGCGAGTCCGGGACAGGGCGACAGCCCCAGCATTTT. Its protein product is CASSESGTGRQPQHF.

The chain has TRBV6-6 and TRBJ2-7; 11 bases match TRBD1. J was trimmed by 2 bases and V by 0 bases; bases with no gene match: 0. In germline, CDR1 is MNHNY, CDR2 SVGAGI (reference sequence). The CDR3 covers 15 residues. In DNA form, the CDR3 reads TGTGCCAGCAGTTACTCGGGACAGGGGGCCTACGAGCAGTACTTC. Translated: CASSYSGQGAYEQYF.

The rearrangement uses TRBV4-1 and TRBJ2-1; 9 bases align to TRBD2. The V segment lost 0 bases and the J segment 7 bases; nucleotides outside the gene matches: 7. CDR1 is MGHRA, CDR2 YSYEKL, per germline. CDR3 size: 16 residues. CDR3 in amino acids: CASSQDIAGVRNEQFF. The CDR3 region has the DNA TGCGCCAGCAGCCAAGATATAGCGGGGGTCCGTAATGAGCAGTTCTTC.

A few counts support this clone. The V gene is TRBV6-2 or TRBV6-3, the J gene TRBJ1-5; D unclear. This CDR3 is 15 amino acids long. V was pared by 3 bases and J by 0 bases, with 9 bases between. The germline V gene has CDR1 MNHEY and CDR2 SVGEGT. CDR3 sequence reads: CASSYLGSSNQPQHF. The CDR3 bases are TGTGCCAGCAGTTATCTGGGGAGTAGCAATCAGCCCCAGCATTTT.

This clone was found a few times. This chain links TRBV18 with TRBJ2-1; TRBD2 is a possible D gene (6 bases). The length of the CDR3 is 15 residues. Trimming stripped 2 bases from V and 5 bases from J, with 13 bases between. CDR1 is KGHSH, CDR2 LQKENI, per germline. CDR3 nucleotides: TGTGCCAGCTCACCATCGGGGACTGCCGACAATGAGCAGTTCTTC. It yields the protein CASSPSGTADNEQFF.

This chain uses TRBV5-4 with TRBJ1-1; D uncertain. This CDR3 comprises 11 residues. V shed 2 bases and J shed 4 bases, with 3 bases lying between them. The germline V gene encodes CDR1 SGHNT and CDR2 YYREEE (reference sequence). In DNA, the CDR3 is TGTGCCAGCAGCTTTCGCACTGAAGCTTTCTTT. This encodes CASSFRTEAFF.

V is TRBV4-2 and J is TRBJ2-7, with 9 positions matching TRBD2. The CDR3 length is 18 residues. V was clipped by 2 bases and J by 4 bases; unmatched bases: 15. CDR1 and CDR2 (germline): LGHNA, YNFKEQ. The CDR3 here is CASSQQGSAGGRMYEQYF. CDR3 nucleotide sequence: TGTGCCAGCAGCCAACAGGGGTCAGCGGGAGGCCGAATGTACGAGCAGTACTTC.

This clone was detected once. The CDR3 here is CASSLSGGRTYNEQFF. The CDR3 nucleotides read TGTGCCAGCAGCTTATCAGGCGGGAGGACCTACAATGAGCAGTTCTTC. The chain has TRBV11-2 and TRBJ2-1; the match to TRBD2 covers 8 bases. Germline-derived CDR1 and CDR2 are SGHAT and FQNNGV. V lost 2 bases, J lost 2 bases, and 5 bases stayed unmatched. The CDR3 has 16 amino acids.

The chain recombines TRBV9 with TRBJ2-3; 9 nucleotides align to TRBD2. CDR3 length: 15 residues. Germline V gene data show CDR1 as SGDLS and CDR2 as YYNGEE. V was clipped by 2 bases and J by 4 bases; unmatched bases: 5. CDR3 region: CASSVGGGASDTQYF. The DNA of the CDR3 is TGTGCCAGCAGCGTTGGCGGGGGGGCGTCAGATACGCAGTATTTT.